This T cell receptor (beta chain) is drawn from a study of vaccination and CD4 T cells after COVID-19. The CDR3 length is 12 residues. Germline V gene data show CDR1 as LNHDA and CDR2 as SQIVND (reference sequence). Trimming left V 3 bases short and J 14 bases short, with 14 bases between. The treatment was: approximately 10-day PBMC culture with coronavirus spike peptide pools or control peptides (ViraFEST assay). Oncomine TCR Beta short-read sequencing was applied to DNA from cultured CD4+ T cells. One entry per CDR3 protein, called by TCRdb with MiXCR from the PCR reads. The sample holds approximately 9,600 distinct CDR3 sequences, roughly 25% seen once. As to this clonotype: Its specificity is not known.

The V call is TRBV19, the J call TRBJ1-5; no firm D call. This specimen was CD4+ T cells from blood, cultured in vitro, taken before SARS-CoV-2 vaccination. This receptor was taken from a human donor who received a COVID-19 vaccine. CDR3 residues: CASSIGRAQKHF. CDR3 nucleotide sequence: TGTGCCAGTAGTATTGGCCGGGCCCAAAAGCATTTT.